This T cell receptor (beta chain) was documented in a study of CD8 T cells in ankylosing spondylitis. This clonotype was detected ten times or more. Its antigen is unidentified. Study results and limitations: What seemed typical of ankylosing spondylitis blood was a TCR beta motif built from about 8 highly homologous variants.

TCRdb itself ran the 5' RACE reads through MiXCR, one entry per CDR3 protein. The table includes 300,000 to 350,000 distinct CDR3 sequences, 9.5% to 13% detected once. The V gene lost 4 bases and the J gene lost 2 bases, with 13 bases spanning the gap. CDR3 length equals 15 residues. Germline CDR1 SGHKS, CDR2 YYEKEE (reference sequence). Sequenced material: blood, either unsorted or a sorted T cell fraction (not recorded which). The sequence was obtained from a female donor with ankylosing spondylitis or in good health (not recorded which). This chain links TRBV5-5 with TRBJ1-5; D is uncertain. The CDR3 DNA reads TGTGCCAGCAGCCCCGATTGGGCGGGCAATCAGCCCCAGCATTTT. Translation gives CASSPDWAGNQPQHF.